The clone carrying this T cell receptor beta chain was counted a few times. Conversion of TCR transcripts into cDNA relied on 5'RACE template switching, which added a universal primer site and UMIs. Via MiXCR, TCRdb re-called the 5' RACE reads, giving one row per CDR3 protein. In the table there are 250,000 to 400,000 distinct CDR3 sequences, roughly 4.3% of which are singletons. CDR3 size: 16 residues. The data are from a study of T cells after yellow fever vaccination. The sample in question was PBMCs, obtained 5 days after the yellow fever booster vaccination. This chain uses TRBV21-1 with TRBJ2-4; the listed D gene, TRBD2, was not tested against the DNA. TRBV21-1 is a listed pseudogene. This clonotype was obtained from a man aged 18 to 30 who received the YFV17D yellow fever vaccine. In DNA, the CDR3 is TGTGCCAGCAGCTCTCCGCTCTCTCCGACCCAGGACATTCAGTACTTC. Translation gives CASSSPLSPTQDIQYF.